One and the same sample provided the 10 T cell receptor beta chains below, sequenced in a study of T cell repertoires in cytomegalovirus infection. TCRdb re-analysed the reads in MiXCR, keeping a single row per CDR3 protein. Of around 94,000 distinct CDR3 sequences in the sample, approximately 15% were seen once. Sequencing was performed on PBMCs. Receptor source: a human donor in good health (CMV status not recorded). Some clones in this sample may be carry-over from other donors' samples.

Ten or more counts support this clonotype. In DNA, the CDR3 is TGTGCCAGCAGCTTGACCATCACCGGGGAGCTGTTTTTT. This gives the protein CASSLTITGELFF. The V gene is TRBV7-3, the J gene TRBJ2-2; D ambiguous. Germline V gene sequence: CDR1 SGHTA, CDR2 FQGTGA. CDR3 length: 13 amino acids. The germline V and J ends were trimmed by 3 bases and 4 bases, with 6 bases remaining between them.

This chain links TRBV20-1 with TRBJ1-4; D is unclear. Germline V CDR1 and CDR2: DFQATT, SNEGSKA (reference sequence). V was clipped by 3 bases and J by 10 bases, with 12 bases between them. The CDR3 consists of 12 residues. DNA for the CDR3: TGCAGTGCTAGTTCCGGTATCGGAAAACTGTTTTTT. Amino acid sequence: CSASSGIGKLFF.

This CDR3 is CASRTSTAVSYNSPLHF. For the CDR3, the DNA is TGTGCCAGCAGGACATCGACCGCCGTCTCCTATAATTCACCCCTCCACTTT. The chain couples TRBV28 to TRBJ1-6; no clear D gene. The CDR3 runs 17 residues. Trimming pared 6 bases from V and 0 bases from J, leaving 15 bases between. Germline V CDR1 and CDR2: MDHEN, SYDVKM. Complete variable domain (other parts from reference TRBV28 and TRBJ1-6): DVKVTQSSRYLVKRTGEKVFLECVQDMDHENMFWYRQDPGLGLRLIYFSYDVKMKEKGDIPEGYSVSREKKERFSLILESASTNQTSMYLCASRTSTAVSYNSPLHFGNGTRLTVT.

The chain is built from TRBV6-2 or TRBV6-3 and TRBJ1-1; maybe TRBD1 (5 bases). V lost 5 bases and J lost 4, with 11 bases in between. Per germline, CDR1 MNHEY and CDR2 SVGEGT. The CDR3 length is 13 residues. The CDR3 region is CASSVYGGTEAFF. CDR3 bases: TGTGCCAGCAGTGTGTACGGGGGCACTGAAGCTTTCTTT.

The gene calls are TRBV7-2 and TRBJ2-3; 7 bases line up with TRBD2. The germline CDR1 and CDR2 sequences are SGHTA and FQGNSA. V was clipped by 4 bases and J by 0 bases; unmatched bases: 7. The CDR3 consists of 16 residues. In nucleotides, the CDR3 is TGTGCCAGCAGCTCAGGAGGAGCGGGGAGCACAGATACGCAGTATTTT. Its protein product is CASSSGGAGSTDTQYF.

A remark on this clonotype: This may come from a read error, since a much larger clone is one base off. V usage is TRBV7-2 and J usage is TRBJ2-1; possibly TRBD1 or TRBD2 for D (6 bases each). Per the germline V gene, CDR1 is SGHTA and CDR2 is FQGNSA. The CDR3 loop spans 17 amino acids. V lost 3 bases, J lost 4 bases, and 19 bases lay in between. The CDR3 bases are TGTGCCAGCAGCTTGGTAGGGGGGATGTCCTTTTACAATGAGCAGTTCTTC. Residues: CASSLVGGMSFYNEQFF.

This clonotype showed up many times. The chain combines TRBV12-3 or TRBV12-4 with TRBJ2-1; possibly TRBD1 or TRBD2 for D (5 bases each). This CDR3 is built from 15 residues. Trimming shortened V by 7 bases and J by 3 bases, and 16 bases separated the two germline ends. The CDR3 sequence: CASNMLRDVYNEQFF. The CDR3 nucleotides read TGTGCCAGCAATATGCTTCGGGACGTCTACAATGAGCAGTTCTTC.

This chain connects TRBV5-4 to TRBJ1-2; 7 nucleotides match TRBD1. CDR3 length equals 14 residues. The V gene end was trimmed by 3 bases and the J gene end by 6 bases; junction bases not matched to a gene: 8. Germline values: CDR1 SGHNT, CDR2 YYREEE (reference sequence). CDR3 sequence reads: CASSSLDRENGYTF. The CDR3 coding sequence is TGTGCCAGCAGCTCCCTCGACAGGGAAAATGGCTACACCTTC.

This clonotype was seen repeatedly, ten times or more. The CDR3 loop is CASSFFNQPQHF. CDR3 coding DNA: TGTGCCAGCAGCTTTTTCAATCAGCCCCAGCATTTT. This chain links TRBV7-2 with TRBJ1-5; no clear D. From germline, CDR1 is SGHTA and CDR2 FQGNSA. Trimming cost V 3 bases and J 3 bases, with 3 bases left between them. This CDR3 has 12 residues.

The rearrangement links TRBV2 to TRBJ1-3; D perhaps matches TRBD1 (5 bases). Germline CDR1 SNHLY, CDR2 FYNNEI. Trimming removed 4 bases at V and 5 bases at J, with 12 bases between. This CDR3 is 14 amino acids long. CDR3 residues: CASSVQGGRNTIYF. The CDR3 bases are TGTGCCAGCAGTGTCCAGGGTGGGAGAAACACCATATATTTT.